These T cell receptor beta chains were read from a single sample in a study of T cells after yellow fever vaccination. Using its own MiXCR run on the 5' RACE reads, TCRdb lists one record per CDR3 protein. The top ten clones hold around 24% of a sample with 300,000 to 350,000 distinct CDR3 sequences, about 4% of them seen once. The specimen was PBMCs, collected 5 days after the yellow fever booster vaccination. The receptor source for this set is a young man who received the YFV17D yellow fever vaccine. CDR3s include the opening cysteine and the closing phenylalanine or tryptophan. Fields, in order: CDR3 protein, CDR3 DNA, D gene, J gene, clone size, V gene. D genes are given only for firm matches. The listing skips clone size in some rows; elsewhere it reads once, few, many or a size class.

CDR3aa: CASSQGSAGRGYEQYF; CDR3nt: TGTGCCAGCAGCCAAGGATCGGCGGGCAGGGGCTACGAGCAGTACTTC; d_gene: -; j_gene: TRBJ2-7; abundance: once; v_gene: TRBV3-1
CDR3aa: CASSHRRGSGSPLHF; CDR3nt: TGCGCCAGCAGCCACAGACGGGGGAGTGGGTCACCCCTCCACTTT; d_gene: -; j_gene: TRBJ1-6; abundance: few; v_gene: TRBV4-1
CDR3aa: CASSELAGGPNEQFF; CDR3nt: TGTGCCAGCAGTGAGCTAGCGGGGGGGCCCAATGAGCAGTTCTTC; d_gene: TRBD2; j_gene: TRBJ2-1; abundance: many; v_gene: TRBV2
CDR3aa: CASSIRARTYEQYF; CDR3nt: TGTGCCAGTAGTATTAGAGCACGGACCTACGAGCAGTACTTC; d_gene: -; j_gene: TRBJ2-7; abundance: few; v_gene: TRBV19
CDR3aa: CASSYAGSNQPQHF; CDR3nt: TGTGCCAGCAGTTATGCGGGCTCGAATCAGCCCCAGCATTTT; d_gene: -; j_gene: TRBJ1-5; abundance: few; v_gene: TRBV27
CDR3aa: CASSDHFTGELFF; CDR3nt: TGTGCCAGTAGTGATCATTTCACCGGGGAGCTGTTTTTT; d_gene: -; j_gene: TRBJ2-2; abundance: many; v_gene: TRBV19
CDR3aa: CASSGQGREQYF; CDR3nt: TGTGCCAGCAGTGGACAGGGGCGCGAGCAGTACTTC; d_gene: TRBD1; j_gene: TRBJ2-7; abundance: few; v_gene: TRBV6-6
CDR3aa: CASRLRGETQYF; CDR3nt: TGTGCCAGCAGACTCAGGGGAGAGACCCAGTACTTC; d_gene: -; j_gene: TRBJ2-5; abundance: few; v_gene: TRBV7-9
CDR3aa: CASSQERDSYSPLHF; CDR3nt: TGCGCCAGCAGCCAAGAAAGGGACAGTTATTCACCCCTCCACTTT; d_gene: TRBD1; j_gene: TRBJ1-6; abundance: few; v_gene: TRBV4-3
CDR3aa: CASSQEEGAFF; CDR3nt: TGTGCCAGCAGCCAAGAAGAAGGAGCTTTCTTT; d_gene: -; j_gene: TRBJ1-1; abundance: few; v_gene: TRBV3-1
CDR3aa: CASSFKGDEQFF; CDR3nt: TGTGCCAGCAGCTTCAAGGGCGATGAGCAGTTCTTC; d_gene: -; j_gene: TRBJ2-1; abundance: few; v_gene: TRBV11-2
CDR3aa: CASSTTGQANSPLHF; CDR3nt: TGCGCCAGCAGCACCACGGGACAGGCGAATTCACCCCTCCACTTT; d_gene: TRBD1; j_gene: TRBJ1-6; abundance: -; v_gene: TRBV5-1
CDR3aa: CSARDHREGGNTIYF; CDR3nt: TGCAGTGCTAGAGATCACCGGGAAGGTGGAAACACCATATATTTT; d_gene: -; j_gene: TRBJ1-3; abundance: few; v_gene: TRBV20-1
CDR3aa: CASRLTRDTQYF; CDR3nt: TGTGCCAGCAGGCTGACTAGGGATACGCAGTATTTT; d_gene: -; j_gene: TRBJ2-3; abundance: -; v_gene: TRBV12-3/TRBV12-4
CDR3aa: CSGALNTEAFF; CDR3nt: TGCAGTGGAGCGTTGAACACTGAAGCTTTCTTT; d_gene: -; j_gene: TRBJ1-1; abundance: many; v_gene: TRBV20-1
CDR3aa: CASSAGENTEAFF; CDR3nt: TGTGCCAGCAGCGCAGGGGAAAACACTGAAGCTTTCTTT; d_gene: -; j_gene: TRBJ1-1; abundance: many; v_gene: TRBV12-3/TRBV12-4
CDR3aa: CASSSPGTLSTDTQYF; CDR3nt: TGTGCCAGCAGTTCCCCCGGGACACTGAGCACAGATACGCAGTATTTT; d_gene: -; j_gene: TRBJ2-3; abundance: many; v_gene: TRBV28
CDR3aa: CASSPQGAGNTIYF; CDR3nt: TGTGCCAGCTCACCGCAGGGGGCTGGAAACACCATATATTTT; d_gene: TRBD1; j_gene: TRBJ1-3; abundance: few; v_gene: TRBV18
CDR3aa: CASSYQLPVGTQYF; CDR3nt: TGTGCCAGCAGCTATCAATTGCCTGTGGGGACCCAGTACTTC; d_gene: -; j_gene: TRBJ2-5; abundance: many; v_gene: TRBV7-2
CDR3aa: CASSESPAGIGEKLFF; CDR3nt: TGTGCCAGCAGTGAATCCCCGGCAGGGATCGGAGAAAAACTGTTTTTT; d_gene: -; j_gene: TRBJ1-4; abundance: many; v_gene: TRBV25-1
CDR3aa: CASSQAGGSSYEQYF; CDR3nt: TGCGCCAGCAGCCAAGCCGGGGGATCCTCCTACGAGCAGTACTTC; d_gene: -; j_gene: TRBJ2-7; abundance: few; v_gene: TRBV4-3
CDR3aa: CSVDTRDTGELFF; CDR3nt: TGCAGCGTTGACACTAGAGACACCGGGGAGCTGTTTTTT; d_gene: -; j_gene: TRBJ2-2; abundance: -; v_gene: TRBV29-1
CDR3aa: CASSARGQGSYDTEAFF; CDR3nt: TGTGCCAGCAGCGCCCGGGGACAGGGTAGTTATGACACTGAAGCTTTCTTT; d_gene: TRBD1; j_gene: TRBJ1-1; abundance: -; v_gene: TRBV9
CDR3aa: CASSPRALAGAGRTQYF; CDR3nt: TGTGCCAGCAGCCCAAGGGCCCTAGCGGGGGCCGGAAGAACCCAGTACTTC; d_gene: TRBD2; j_gene: TRBJ2-5; abundance: few; v_gene: TRBV7-2
CDR3aa: CASSQDIGQGPGTQYF; CDR3nt: TGCGCCAGCAGCCAAGATATAGGACAGGGCCCAGGGACCCAGTACTTC; d_gene: TRBD1; j_gene: TRBJ2-5; abundance: -; v_gene: TRBV4-3
CDR3aa: CASSGTGGGEPQHF; CDR3nt: TGTGCCAGCAGCGGGACAGGGGGCGGTGAGCCCCAGCATTTT; d_gene: TRBD1; j_gene: TRBJ1-5; abundance: few; v_gene: TRBV12-3/TRBV12-4
CDR3aa: CASSYRGTALLWDTQYF; CDR3nt: TGCGCCAGCAGCTATAGGGGGACAGCGCTTTTATGGGATACGCAGTATTTT; d_gene: TRBD1; j_gene: TRBJ2-3; abundance: many; v_gene: TRBV5-1
CDR3aa: CAISGQRGSSYNEQFF; CDR3nt: TGTGCCATCAGTGGACAGCGAGGGAGCTCCTACAATGAGCAGTTCTTC; d_gene: -; j_gene: TRBJ2-1; abundance: many; v_gene: TRBV10-3